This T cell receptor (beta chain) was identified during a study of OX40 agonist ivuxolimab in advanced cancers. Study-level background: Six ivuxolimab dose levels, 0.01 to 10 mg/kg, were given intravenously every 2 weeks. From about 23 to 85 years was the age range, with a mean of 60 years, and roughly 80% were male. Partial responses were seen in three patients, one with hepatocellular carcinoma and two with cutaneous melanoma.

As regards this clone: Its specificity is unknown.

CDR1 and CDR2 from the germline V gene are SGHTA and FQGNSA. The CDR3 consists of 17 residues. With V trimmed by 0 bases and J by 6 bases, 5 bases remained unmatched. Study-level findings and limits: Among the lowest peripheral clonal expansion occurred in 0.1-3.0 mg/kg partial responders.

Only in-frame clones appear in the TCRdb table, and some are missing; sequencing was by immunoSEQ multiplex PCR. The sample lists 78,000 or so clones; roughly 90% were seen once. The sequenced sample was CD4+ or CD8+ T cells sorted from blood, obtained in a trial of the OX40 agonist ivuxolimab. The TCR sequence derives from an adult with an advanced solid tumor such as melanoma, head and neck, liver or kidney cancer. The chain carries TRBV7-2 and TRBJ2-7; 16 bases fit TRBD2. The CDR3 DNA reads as TGTGCCAGCAGCTTAGCTGGGACTAGCGGGAGGGCAGGCGAGCAGTACTTC. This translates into CASSLAGTSGRAGEQYF.